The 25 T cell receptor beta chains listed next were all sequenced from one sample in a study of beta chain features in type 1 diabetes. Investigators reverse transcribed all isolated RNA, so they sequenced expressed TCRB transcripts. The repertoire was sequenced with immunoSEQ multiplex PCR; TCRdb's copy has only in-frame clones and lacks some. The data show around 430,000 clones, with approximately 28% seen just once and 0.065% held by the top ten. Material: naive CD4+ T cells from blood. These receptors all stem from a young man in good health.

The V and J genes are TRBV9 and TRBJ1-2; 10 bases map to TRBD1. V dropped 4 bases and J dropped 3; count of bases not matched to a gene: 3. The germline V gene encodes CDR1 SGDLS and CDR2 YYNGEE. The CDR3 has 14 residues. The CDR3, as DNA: TGTGCCAGCAGCACCGGGACAGGGGACTATGGCTACACCTTC. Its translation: CASSTGTGDYGYTF.

The DNA for the CDR3 is TGTGCCAGCAGTTTGGGTCAGGAACAGCAGTACTTC. Translated, it gives CASSLGQEQQYF. The genes are TRBV28 and TRBJ2-7; D ambiguous. The CDR3 extends over 12 amino acids. V was trimmed by 3 bases and J by 8 bases, leaving 11 bases between them. Looked up from germline, CDR1 is MDHEN and CDR2 is SYDVKM.

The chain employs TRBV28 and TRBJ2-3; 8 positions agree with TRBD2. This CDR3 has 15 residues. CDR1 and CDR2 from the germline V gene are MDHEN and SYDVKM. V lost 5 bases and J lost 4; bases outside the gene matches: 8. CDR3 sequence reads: CASSTGTREADTQYF. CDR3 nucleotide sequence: TGTGCCAGCAGTACCGGGACTAGGGAGGCAGATACGCAGTATTTT. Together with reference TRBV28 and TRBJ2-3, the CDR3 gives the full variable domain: DVKVTQSSRYLVKRTGEKVFLECVQDMDHENMFWYRQDPGLGLRLIYFSYDVKMKEKGDIPEGYSVSREKKERFSLILESASTNQTSMYLCASSTGTREADTQYFGPGTRLTVL.

CDR3 amino acids: CASSLDFSGYYEQYF. DNA of the CDR3: TGTGCCAGCAGCTTAGATTTTAGCGGATACTACGAGCAGTACTTC. The V and J genes are TRBV7-2 and TRBJ2-7, with D possibly being TRBD2 (6 bases). The CDR3 contains 15 residues. Germline CDR1 is SGHTA and CDR2 is FQGNSA. The germline V and J ends were trimmed by 1 base and 3 bases, with 13 bases remaining between them.

The CDR3 protein is CAWSSTGLAGAEQYF. CDR3 DNA sequence: TGTGCCTGGAGTAGTACTGGTCTAGCGGGAGCCGAGCAGTACTTC. This chain links TRBV30 with TRBJ2-7; 10 nucleotides match TRBD2. Per germline, CDR1 GTSNPN and CDR2 SVGIG (reference sequence). The CDR3 is 15 residues long. V shed 2 bases and J 6 bases; nucleotides not matched to a gene: 10.

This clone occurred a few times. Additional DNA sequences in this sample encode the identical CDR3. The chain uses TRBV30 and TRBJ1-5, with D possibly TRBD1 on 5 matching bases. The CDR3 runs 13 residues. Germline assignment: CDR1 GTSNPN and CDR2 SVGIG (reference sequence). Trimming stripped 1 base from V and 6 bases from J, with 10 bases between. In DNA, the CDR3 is TGTGCCTGGAGTGCCAGGGAAGGTCAGCCCCAGCATTTT. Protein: CAWSAREGQPQHF.

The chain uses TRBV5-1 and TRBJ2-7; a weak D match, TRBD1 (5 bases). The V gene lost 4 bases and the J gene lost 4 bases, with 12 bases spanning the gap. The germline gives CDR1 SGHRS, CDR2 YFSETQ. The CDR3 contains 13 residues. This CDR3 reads CASSPTTAYEQYF. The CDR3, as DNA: TGCGCCAGCAGCCCGACGACAGCGTACGAGCAGTACTTC.

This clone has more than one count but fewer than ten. The DNA of the CDR3 is TGTGCCAGCAGCCCGGGCGGGGGGCAAAGAGCCTACGAGCAGTACTTC. Translating it yields CASSPGGGQRAYEQYF. The rearrangement joins TRBV7-8 to TRBJ2-7, with 8 bases identical to TRBD2. Germline V gene lookup returns CDR1 SGHVS and CDR2 FQNEAQ. CDR3 length equals 16 residues. V gave up 5 bases and J gave up 2 bases; unmatched junction bases: 11.

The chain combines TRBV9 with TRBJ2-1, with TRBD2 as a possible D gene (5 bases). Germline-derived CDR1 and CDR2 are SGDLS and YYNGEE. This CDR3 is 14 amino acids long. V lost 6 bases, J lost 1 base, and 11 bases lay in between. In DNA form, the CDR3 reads TGTGCCAGCACCCGATCGGGGTCCTACAATGAGCAGTTCTTC. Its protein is CASTRSGSYNEQFF.

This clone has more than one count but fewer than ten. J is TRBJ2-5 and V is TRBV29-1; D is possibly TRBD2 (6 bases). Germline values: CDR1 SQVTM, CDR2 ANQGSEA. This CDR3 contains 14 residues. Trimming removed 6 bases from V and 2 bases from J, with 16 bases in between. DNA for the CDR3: TGCAGCGTCGTGGGGGGACTTATTCAAGAGACCCAGTACTTC. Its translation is CSVVGGLIQETQYF.

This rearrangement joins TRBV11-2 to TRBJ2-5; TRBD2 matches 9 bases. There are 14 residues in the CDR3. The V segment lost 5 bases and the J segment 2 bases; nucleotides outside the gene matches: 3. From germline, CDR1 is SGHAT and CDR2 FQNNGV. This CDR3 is CASSLTSGQETQYF. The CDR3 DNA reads TGTGCCAGCAGCCTTACTAGCGGGCAAGAGACCCAGTACTTC. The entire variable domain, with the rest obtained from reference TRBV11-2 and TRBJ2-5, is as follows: EAGVAQSPRYKIIEKRQSVAFWCNPISGHATLYWYQQILGQGPKLLIQFQNNGVVDDSQLPKDRFSAERLKGVDSTLKIQPAKLEDSAVYLCASSLTSGQETQYFGPGTRLLVL.

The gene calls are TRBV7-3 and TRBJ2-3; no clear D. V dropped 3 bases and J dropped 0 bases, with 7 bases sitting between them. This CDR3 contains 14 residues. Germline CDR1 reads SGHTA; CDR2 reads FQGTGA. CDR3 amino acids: CASSLTVSTDTQYF. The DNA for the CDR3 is TGTGCCAGCAGCTTGACGGTTAGCACAGATACGCAGTATTTT.

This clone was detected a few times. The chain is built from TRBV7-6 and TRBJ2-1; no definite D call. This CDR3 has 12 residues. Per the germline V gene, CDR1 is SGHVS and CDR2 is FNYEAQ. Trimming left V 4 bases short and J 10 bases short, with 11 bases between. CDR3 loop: CASSWALGEQFF. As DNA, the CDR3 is TGTGCCAGCAGCTGGGCTCTAGGGGAGCAGTTCTTC.

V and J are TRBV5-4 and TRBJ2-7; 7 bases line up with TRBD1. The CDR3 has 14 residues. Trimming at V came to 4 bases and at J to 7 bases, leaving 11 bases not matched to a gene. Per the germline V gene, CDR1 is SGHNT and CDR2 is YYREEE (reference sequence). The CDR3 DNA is TGTGCCAGCAGCGCCCGGGACAGCTATAGGGAGCAGTACTTC. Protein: CASSARDSYREQYF.

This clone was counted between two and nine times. This CDR3 is CASSQDTGFNEQYF. The CDR3 nucleotides read TGCGCCAGCAGCCAAGATACGGGATTCAACGAGCAGTACTTC. V usage is TRBV4-3 and J usage is TRBJ2-7; tentatively, D is TRBD2 (5 bases). The germline V gene has CDR1 LGHNA and CDR2 YSLEER. The CDR3 loop spans 14 amino acids. V lost 0 bases, J lost 5 bases, and 11 bases lay in between.

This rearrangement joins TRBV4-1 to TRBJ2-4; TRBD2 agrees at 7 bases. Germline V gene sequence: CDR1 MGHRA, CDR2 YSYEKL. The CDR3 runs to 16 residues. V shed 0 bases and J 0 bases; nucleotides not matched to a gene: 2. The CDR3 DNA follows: TGCGCCAGCAGCCAAGAGGTAGCGGGAGCCAAAAACATTCAGTACTTC. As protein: CASSQEVAGAKNIQYF.

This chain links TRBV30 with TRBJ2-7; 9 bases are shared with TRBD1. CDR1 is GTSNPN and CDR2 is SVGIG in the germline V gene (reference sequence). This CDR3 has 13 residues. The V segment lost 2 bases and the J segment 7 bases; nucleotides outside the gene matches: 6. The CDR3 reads CAWSRDRVQEQYF. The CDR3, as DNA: TGTGCCTGGAGTCGGGACAGGGTTCAAGAGCAGTACTTC.

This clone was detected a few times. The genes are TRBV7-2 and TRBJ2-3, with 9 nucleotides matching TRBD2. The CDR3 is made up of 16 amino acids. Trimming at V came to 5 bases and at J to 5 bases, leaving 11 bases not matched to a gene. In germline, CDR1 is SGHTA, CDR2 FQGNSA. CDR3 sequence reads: CASSHGAGGPGDTQYF. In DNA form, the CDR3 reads TGTGCCAGCAGCCACGGGGCGGGAGGGCCCGGAGATACGCAGTATTTT.

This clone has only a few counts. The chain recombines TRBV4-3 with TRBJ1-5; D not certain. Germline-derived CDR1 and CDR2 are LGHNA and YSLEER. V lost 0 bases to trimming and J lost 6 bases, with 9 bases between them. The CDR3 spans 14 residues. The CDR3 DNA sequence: TGCGCCAGCAGCCAAGAAGGGCGGGGTCAGCCCCAGCATTTT. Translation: CASSQEGRGQPQHF.

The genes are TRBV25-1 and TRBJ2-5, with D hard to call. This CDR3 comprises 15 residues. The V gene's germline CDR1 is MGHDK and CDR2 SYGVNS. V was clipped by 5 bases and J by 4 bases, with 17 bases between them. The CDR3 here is CASSFSTGLGETQYF. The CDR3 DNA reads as TGTGCCAGCAGTTTTTCAACGGGCCTCGGAGAGACCCAGTACTTC.

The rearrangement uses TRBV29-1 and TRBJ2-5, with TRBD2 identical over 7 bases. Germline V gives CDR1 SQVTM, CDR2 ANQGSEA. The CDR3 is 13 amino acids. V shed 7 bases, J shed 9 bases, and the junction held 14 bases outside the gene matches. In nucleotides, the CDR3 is TGCAGCGGATCGGCTAGCGGAGGCGGGGCCCAGTACTTC. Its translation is CSGSASGGGAQYF.

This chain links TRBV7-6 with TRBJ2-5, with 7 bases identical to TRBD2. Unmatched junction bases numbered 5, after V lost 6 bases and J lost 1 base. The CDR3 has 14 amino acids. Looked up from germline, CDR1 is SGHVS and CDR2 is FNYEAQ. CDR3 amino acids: CASSSGPRQETQYF. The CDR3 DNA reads TGTGCCAGCAGTAGCGGGCCCCGCCAAGAGACCCAGTACTTC. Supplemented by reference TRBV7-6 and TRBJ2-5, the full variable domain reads GAGVSQSPRYKVTKRGQDVALRCDPISGHVSLYWYRQALGQGPEFLTYFNYEAQQDKSGLPNDRFSAERPEGSISTLTIQRTEQRDSAMYRCASSSGPRQETQYFGPGTRLLVL.

Written as DNA, the CDR3 is TGCAGCGTTGATATCGGGGAAGGTGGCTCTGGAGGCTACACCTTC. Protein product: CSVDIGEGGSGGYTF. This chain links TRBV29-1 with TRBJ1-2, with D unclear. The CDR3 contains 15 residues. The germline V and J ends were trimmed by 3 bases and 8 bases, with 22 bases remaining between them. CDR1 SQVTM and CDR2 ANQGSEA come from the germline V gene.

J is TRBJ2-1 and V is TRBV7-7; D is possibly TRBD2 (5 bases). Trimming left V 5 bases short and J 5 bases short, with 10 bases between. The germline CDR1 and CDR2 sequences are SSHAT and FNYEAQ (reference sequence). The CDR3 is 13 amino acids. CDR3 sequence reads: CASSPRLNNEQFF. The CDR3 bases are TGTGCCAGCAGCCCTCGACTAAACAATGAGCAGTTCTTC.

CDR3 DNA: TGTGCCAGCAGCCGTTACGTGGTAGCGGGAGCAGATACGCAGTATTTT. It encodes CASSRYVVAGADTQYF. This chain connects TRBV11-2 to TRBJ2-3, with TRBD2 identical over 9 bases. The CDR3 has 16 residues. V shed 5 bases and J 4 bases; nucleotides not matched to a gene: 10. In germline, CDR1 is SGHAT, CDR2 FQNNGV.